The clone carrying this T cell receptor (beta chain) showed up many times. No antigen is known for it. The sample is drawn from a study of regulatory T cells in long-lasting Graves disease. Study results and limitations: Persistent Graves' cases showed lower TCR diversity than newly diagnosed cases. Investigators studied peripheral blood only, not thyroid tissue.

With iRepertoire HTBI primers and Arm-PCR of CDR3 regions, TCR beta libraries were built. MiXCR, applied by TCRdb to the multiplex PCR reads, yields one record per CDR3 protein. The top ten clones hold roughly 7.7% of a sample with around 450,000 distinct CDR3 sequences, about 22% of them seen once. Time point reported: persistent/refractory GD, antithyroid drugs over 5 years with positive TRAb. The TCR library was made from RNA extracted from PBMCs. Per American Thyroid Association guidelines, Graves' disease was diagnosed. EDTA tubes were used for drawing around 9.7 milliliters of peripheral blood. The germline V gene has CDR1 SGDLS and CDR2 YYNGEE. With 3 bases clipped from V and 0 bases from J, the junction kept 7 bases outside the gene matches. This CDR3 comprises 16 residues.

The receptor was isolated from a female donor with Graves disease. The chain combines TRBV9 with TRBJ2-5; TRBD2 matches 8 bases. The material was peripheral blood mononuclear cells (PBMCs), obtained when the disease was refractory, from a patient treated with antithyroid drugs. CDR3 nucleotides: TGTGCCAGCAGCGAAGGCGGGGGGTTGTACCAAGAGACCCAGTACTTC. As protein: CASSEGGGLYQETQYF.